The rows below give T cell receptor beta chains drawn from one sample of a study of shared clonotypes between healthy human individuals. Sequencing used immunoSEQ multiplex PCR; TCRdb keeps in-frame clones, though not all of them. The sample consists of 1.4 million or so clones, just under 99% of them appearing once. Sequences were obtained from naive CD4+ T cells sorted from blood. The receptor source for this set is a man aged 25-45 years in good health. The CDR3 runs from the conserved cysteine through the conserved F or W. A D gene is named only where the DNA matches it firmly. Only some rows state a clone size, as once, few, many or a class for expanded clones.

CASSDRTGQETQYF TGTGCCAGCAGTGACCGGACAGGGCAAGAGACCCAGTACTTC TRBJ2-5 TRBD1 TRBV25-1 .
CASSQGGRRSYGYTF TGTGCCAGCAGCCAGGGGGGGCGGAGATCCTATGGCTACACCTTC TRBJ1-2 TRBD1 TRBV6-5 .
CASSDRLRGNEKLFF TGTGCCAGCAGTGACCGTCTTAGGGGTAATGAAAAACTGTTTTTT TRBJ1-4 . TRBV25-1 .
CASSVGFTDTQYF TGTGCCAGCAGTGTAGGATTCACAGATACGCAGTATTTT TRBJ2-3 . TRBV2 .
CASRGGRGYGYTF TGTGCCAGCAGGGGCGGCAGGGGCTATGGCTACACCTTC TRBJ1-2 . TRBV2 once
CASSSLGANGLF TGTGCCAGCAGTTCCCTAGGGGCCAACGGACTCTTC TRBJ2-1 . TRBV28 .
CASRAAETYNEQFF TGTGCCAGCAGAGCAGCGGAGACCTACAATGAGCAGTTCTTC TRBJ2-1 . TRBV7-8 .
CASSVSGELFF TGTGCCAGCAGTGTTTCCGGGGAGCTGTTTTTT TRBJ2-2 . TRBV28 .
CASFTGWDEQYF TGTGCCAGCTTTACAGGGTGGGACGAGCAGTACTTC TRBJ2-7 . TRBV28 .
CASSLWGGVGQPQHF TGTGCCAGCAGTTTATGGGGCGGAGTAGGTCAGCCCCAGCATTTT TRBJ1-5 . TRBV27 .
CASSKQGGRADEQYF TGTGCCAGCAGCAAGCAGGGCGGGAGGGCCGACGAGCAGTACTTC TRBJ2-7 TRBD2 TRBV7-2 once
CAWRNRGIASGNTIYF TGTGCCTGGAGAAACAGGGGGATCGCTTCTGGAAACACCATATATTTT TRBJ1-3 TRBD1 TRBV30 .
CASSHITGTDYEQYF TGTGCCAGCAGCCATATCACCGGGACGGATTACGAGCAGTACTTC TRBJ2-7 . TRBV11-2 .
CASSQVVSVGPQHF TGCGCCAGCAGCCAAGTGGTCAGTGTAGGGCCCCAGCATTTT TRBJ1-5 . TRBV4-1 .
CASSVDRGPAEKLFF TGCGCCAGCAGCGTAGACAGGGGGCCGGCCGAAAAACTGTTTTTT TRBJ1-4 TRBD1 TRBV4-3 .
CASSLIAGASGELFF TGTGCCAGCAGCTTAATAGCGGGAGCTTCCGGGGAGCTGTTTTTT TRBJ2-2 TRBD2 TRBV7-3 .
CASSFRQGGGTDTQYF TGTGCCAGCAGCTTTCGACAGGGGGGTGGCACAGATACGCAGTATTTT TRBJ2-3 TRBD1 TRBV11-2 .
CAISELVPYEQYF TGTGCCATCAGTGAACTAGTTCCCTACGAGCAGTACTTC TRBJ2-7 . TRBV10-3 .
CASSPETRGVFNEQFF TGTGCCAGCAGCCCCGAGACTAGGGGGGTTTTCAATGAGCAGTTCTTC TRBJ2-1 . TRBV6-6 .
CAIASNQPQHF TGTGCCATCGCGAGCAATCAGCCCCAGCATTTT TRBJ1-5 . TRBV28 .
CASSSSATGELFF TGTGCCAGCAGCTCGTCGGCCACCGGGGAGCTGTTTTTT TRBJ2-2 . TRBV7-3 .
CASSLGRARELFF TGTGCCAGCAGCTTAGGAAGGGCCCGGGAGCTGTTTTTT TRBJ2-2 . TRBV11-2 .
CASSALLSNVETQYF TGTGCCAGCAGTGCTCTATTGTCCAATGTGGAGACCCAGTACTTC TRBJ2-5 . TRBV2 .
CASTSWDRSLEGYTF TGTGCCAGCACTTCCTGGGACAGAAGCTTGGAGGGCTACACCTTC TRBJ1-2 TRBD1 TRBV28 .
CASSFRTGTSTDTQYF TGTGCCAGCTCATTCCGGACAGGGACGTCCACAGATACGCAGTATTTT TRBJ2-3 TRBD1 TRBV18 .
CASSEGVSSYEQYF TGCGCCAGCAGTGAAGGAGTGAGCTCCTACGAGCAGTACTTC TRBJ2-7 . TRBV10-1 .
CASSPTIQETQYF TGCGCCAGCAGCCCGACTATTCAAGAGACCCAGTACTTC TRBJ2-5 . TRBV4-3 .
CASSIGASGGIYEQYF TGTGCCAGCAGCATCGGAGCTAGCGGGGGGATCTACGAGCAGTACTTC TRBJ2-7 TRBD2 TRBV7-6 .
CAWSGYYGYTF TGTGCCTGGTCAGGGTACTATGGCTACACCTTC TRBJ1-2 . TRBV30 .
CASSPSPRLGTYEQYF TGTGCCAGCAGCCCCTCCCCCCGGTTGGGTACCTACGAGCAGTACTTC TRBJ2-7 . TRBV5-5 .
CASSVGQGEWGTEAFF TGTGCCAGCAGCGTAGGGCAGGGTGAGTGGGGTACTGAAGCTTTCTTT TRBJ1-1 . TRBV9 .
CASPGGPYNEQFF TGTGCCAGCCCCGGCGGGCCCTACAATGAGCAGTTCTTC TRBJ2-1 . TRBV7-2 .
CASSEQGFPGELFF TGTGCCAGCAGCGAACAGGGTTTCCCCGGGGAGCTGTTTTTT TRBJ2-2 . TRBV9 .
CASSLGLTGNTIYF TGTGCCAGCAGCTTGGGGCTGACTGGAAACACCATATATTTT TRBJ1-3 . TRBV5-6 once
CASRDRERSDSGANVLTF TGTGCCAGCAGGGACAGGGAGCGGTCGGACTCTGGGGCCAACGTCCTGACTTTC TRBJ2-6 TRBD1 TRBV7-9 .
CSVGKTQNTEAFF TGCAGCGTTGGAAAGACTCAGAACACTGAAGCTTTCTTT TRBJ1-1 . TRBV29-1 .
CASSLSGMNTGELFF TGTGCCAGCAGTCTTAGCGGGATGAACACCGGGGAGCTGTTTTTT TRBJ2-2 TRBD2 TRBV6-4 .
CASSPAGVGNEQFF TGTGCCAGCAGCCCAGCGGGAGTGGGTAATGAGCAGTTCTTC TRBJ2-1 TRBD2 TRBV5-6 .
CASSLTGTGRGNEQFF TGTGCCAGCAGCTTAACCGGGACAGGGAGGGGAAATGAGCAGTTCTTC TRBJ2-1 TRBD1 TRBV11-2 .